A single sample gave rise to the 15 T cell receptor delta chains below, sequenced in a study of gamma-delta T cells after stem cell transplantation. TCRdb redid clone calling on the RT-PCR reads using CATT. The sample comprises about 13,000 delta-chain clones, approximately 32% of which are singletons, and 3.5% to 4% rests with the top ten. Sequencing input: gamma-delta T cells. These receptors all come from a human donor. It is not recorded whose cells these are; they may come from a transplant donor.

This chain joins TRDV2 and TRDJ1; D possibly corresponds to TRDD3 (6 bases). The germline V gene encodes CDR1 GEAIGNYY and CDR2 EKD. Trimming pared 3 bases from V and 7 bases from J, leaving 29 bases between. The CDR3 extends over 18 amino acids. The CDR3 loop is CACDATSPRGGLGGKLIF. CDR3 nucleotide sequence: TGTGCCTGTGACGCCACTTCCCCTCGTGGGGGCCTAGGGGGTAAACTCATCTTT.

The sample holds a few counts of this clone. Other DNA sequences in this specimen translate into the identical CDR3. The rearrangement uses TRDV2 and TRDJ3; perhaps TRDD3 as D (5 bases). The CDR3 contains 18 residues. V was pared by 1 base and J by 0 bases, with 12 bases between. Per the germline V gene, CDR1 is GEAIGNYY and CDR2 is EKD. The chain's CDR3 is CACDTEGDRSWDTRQMFF. The CDR3 DNA sequence: TGTGCCTGTGACACAGAAGGGGACCGCTCCTGGGACACCCGACAGATGTTTTTC.

By frequency in the sample, this clone is medium-sized. This chain uses TRDV2 with TRDJ1; 9 nucleotides agree with TRDD3. V shed 5 bases, J shed 2 bases, and the junction held 26 bases outside the gene matches. The CDR3 covers 21 residues. Looked up from germline, CDR1 is GEAIGNYY and CDR2 is EKD. CDR3 sequence reads: CACVAGGSSVEPTGKTDKLIF. CDR3 in DNA: TGTGCCTGTGTAGCTGGGGGATCGTCGGTCGAGCCGACCGGGAAAACCGATAAACTCATCTTT.

This chain uses TRDV1 with TRDJ1, with D uncertain. CDR1 is TSWWSYY, CDR2 QGS, per germline. Trimming took 4 bases from V and 11 from J, leaving 29 bases between them. This CDR3 has 17 amino acids. The CDR3 bases are TGTGCTCTTGGGGCCCTTGGTGGCCCTCGCGGTACGGGTGACCTCATCTTT. It translates to CALGALGGPRGTGDLIF.

This chain connects TRDV2 to TRDJ1; 13 bases are a match to TRDD3. The junction had 8 bases not matched to a gene; V was cut back by 2 bases and J by 0 bases. The CDR3 is made up of 18 amino acids. The germline V gene encodes CDR1 GEAIGNYY and CDR2 EKD. The CDR3 DNA sequence: TGTGCCTGTGACAGGATCAGTACTGGGGGATACGACACCGATAAACTCATCTTT. Translating it yields CACDRISTGGYDTDKLIF.

The CDR3 here is CACDSRTPYPFTDKLIF. CDR3 nucleotides: TGTGCCTGTGACTCCCGGACTCCATACCCTTTCACCGATAAACTCATCTTT. The rearrangement uses TRDV2 and TRDJ1; D ambiguous. The CDR3 is 17 residues long. V gave up 3 bases and J gave up 1 base, with 20 bases separating them. CDR1 and CDR2 (germline): GEAIGNYY, EKD.

This clone was counted a few times. DNA for the CDR3: TGTGCCTGTGACCCTTCCTACTGGGGGATACGTCTGTACACCGATAAACTCATCTTT. It encodes CACDPSYWGIRLYTDKLIF. The chain is built from TRDV2 and TRDJ1, with 13 bases identical to TRDD3. The CDR3 sequence is 19 residues long. V dropped 3 bases and J dropped 0; count of bases not matched to a gene: 12. Germline V gives CDR1 GEAIGNYY, CDR2 EKD.

Comments on this clone: The junction departs from germline at one end; a sequencing error may be responsible. The rearrangement uses TRDV3 and TRDJ1; D gene ambiguous. The CDR3 is 12 amino acids. The germline V gene encodes CDR1 TVYSNPD and CDR2 GDNSRS (reference sequence). CDR3 sequence reads: CAFKLSTDNLIF. CDR3 sequence (DNA): TGTGCCTTTAAGCTCTCCACCGATAACCTCATCTTT.

The chain carries TRDV3 and TRDJ1; D gene ambiguous. CDR3 length equals 13 residues. Trimming pared 1 base from V and 0 bases from J, leaving 9 bases between. From germline, CDR1 is TVYSNPD and CDR2 GDNSRS (reference sequence). The CDR3 DNA reads TGTGCCTTTATCACCCTCCACACCGATAAACTCATCTTT. Translating it yields CAFITLHTDKLIF.

This clone appeared a few times. This chain links TRDV1 with TRDJ1; tentatively, D is TRDD2 (5 bases). The germline CDR1 and CDR2 sequences are TSWWSYY and QGS. V was cut by 0 bases and J by 0 bases, with 20 bases left in between. This CDR3 spans 19 amino acids. CDR3 loop: CALGELDPLLWRYTDKLIF. CDR3 DNA sequence: TGTGCTCTTGGGGAACTAGACCCCCTACTTTGGAGGTACACCGATAAACTCATCTTT.

V usage is TRDV2 and J usage is TRDJ2, with D uncertain. Trimming shortened V by 5 bases and J by 3 bases, and 9 bases separated the two germline ends. The CDR3 sequence is 13 residues long. Per germline, CDR1 GEAIGNYY and CDR2 EKD. The CDR3 loop reads CACGVPLTAQLFF. DNA of the CDR3: TGTGCCTGTGGGGTGCCTCTGACAGCACAACTCTTCTTT.

The chain joins TRDV2 to TRDJ1; the D is unclear. The CDR3 sequence is 9 residues long. CDR1 GEAIGNYY and CDR2 EKD come from the germline V gene. V shed 7 bases and J shed 7 bases, with 6 bases lying between them. Here the CDR3 reads CAWDRKLIF. For the CDR3, the DNA is TGTGCCTGGGACCGTAAACTCATCTTT.

The chain has TRDV1 and TRDJ1, with D possibly TRDD3 on 6 matching bases. Trimming removed 11 bases at V and 10 bases at J, with 29 bases between. The CDR3 has 15 amino acids. Germline CDR1 and CDR2: TSWWSYY and QGS. CDR3 DNA: TGTGCTAGTGGGGATTCCCCTTCTAACAGGGGGGGACTCATCTTT. Translating it yields CASGDSPSNRGGLIF.

The rearrangement joins TRDV2 to TRDJ3; 11 bases fit TRDD3. Germline CDR1 is GEAIGNYY and CDR2 is EKD. The V gene end was trimmed by 0 bases and the J gene end by 0 bases; junction bases not matched to a gene: 3. The CDR3 contains 19 residues. This CDR3 reads CACDTWGIRSSWDTRQMFF. DNA of the CDR3: TGTGCCTGTGACACCTGGGGGATACGCAGCTCCTGGGACACCCGACAGATGTTTTTC.

This clone has just a few counts. The rearrangement uses TRDV2 and TRDJ1; no firm D call. V was clipped by 7 bases and J by 0 bases, with 17 bases between them. The CDR3 is made up of 15 amino acids. Looked up from germline, CDR1 is GEAIGNYY and CDR2 is EKD. Here the CDR3 reads CACGGLRSNTDKLIF. The CDR3 DNA reads TGTGCCTGCGGTGGGCTACGCAGTAACACCGATAAACTCATCTTT.